The clone carrying this T cell receptor beta chain was found once. The data derive from a study of blood T cell repertoires in COVID-19. Study-level background: The United States, Italy and Spain supplied acute and convalescent COVID-19 samples.

The repertoire was sequenced with immunoSEQ multiplex PCR; TCRdb's copy has only in-frame clones and lacks some. There are 50,000 to 85,000 clones in the sample; 82% occur only once, and around 6.3% lies in the top ten. The CDR3 consists of 15 residues. Germline V gives CDR1 LNHDA, CDR2 SQIVND (reference sequence). The V and J ends lost 7 bases and 5 bases, in that order; junction bases with no gene match: 8. V gene TRBV19 combines with J gene TRBJ2-2; 9 bases match TRBD1. The receptor's source is a man aged 55 to 70 with acute or convalescent COVID-19. Sample: peripheral blood. DNA for the CDR3: TGTGCCAGTACTCAGGACAGGGGTAGAACCGGGGAGCTGTTTTTT. This translates into CASTQDRGRTGELFF.